The 24 T cell receptor beta chains listed next were all sequenced from one sample in a study of OX40 agonist ivuxolimab in advanced cancers. Assay: immunoSEQ multiplex PCR; the TCRdb copy retains only in-frame clones and omits some. Of about 100,000 clones listed, over 75% were seen once; the top ten hold approximately 0.34%. The source was CD4+ or CD8+ T cells sorted from blood, collected in a trial of the OX40 agonist ivuxolimab. Receptors originate from an adult with an advanced solid tumor such as melanoma, head and neck, liver or kidney cancer.

The chain links TRBV18 to TRBJ2-2; D is undetermined. This CDR3 has 17 residues. The germline V gene encodes CDR1 KGHSH and CDR2 LQKENI. The ends were cut back, 2 bases at V and 4 bases at J, with 17 bases in the middle. CDR3 amino acids: CASSPNTGVAGTGELFF. The DNA for the CDR3 is TGTGCCAGCTCACCAAATACCGGAGTCGCTGGCACCGGGGAGCTGTTTTTT.

The chain has TRBV6-5 and TRBJ1-4, with D unclear. This CDR3 has 15 amino acids. Per the germline V gene, CDR1 is MNHEY and CDR2 is SVGAGI. The ends were cut back, 0 bases at V and 8 bases at J, with 13 bases in the middle. In DNA form, the CDR3 reads TGTGCCAGCAGTTACTCGATTGCAGGCAGGGAAAAACTGTTTTTT. Protein sequence: CASSYSIAGREKLFF.

The chain recombines TRBV29-1 with TRBJ2-4; 7 positions match TRBD1. The CDR3 has 14 amino acids. With 4 bases clipped from V and 6 bases from J, the junction kept 9 bases outside the gene matches. Per the germline V gene, CDR1 is SQVTM and CDR2 is ANQGSEA. CDR3 in DNA: TGCAGCGTTGGGGATGGGGGACAGCGAAACATTCAGTACTTC. It codes for CSVGDGGQRNIQYF. Based on the CDR3 plus reference TRBV29-1 and TRBJ2-4, the full variable domain is SAVISQKPSRDICQRGTSLTIQCQVDSQVTMMFWYRQQPGQSLTLIATANQGSEATYESGFVIDKFPISRPNLTFSTLTVSNMSPEDSSIYLCSVGDGGQRNIQYFGAGTRLSVL.

This chain uses TRBV5-1 with TRBJ2-6; 11 bases are shared with TRBD2. The germline gives CDR1 SGHRS, CDR2 YFSETQ. This CDR3 has 18 amino acids. After removal of 0 bases from V and 4 bases from J, the junction contained 6 bases not matched to a gene. CDR3 DNA sequence: TGCGCCAGCAGCTTGGAGGTAGCGGGAGGGGCAGGGGCCAACGTCCTGACTTTC. Translation gives CASSLEVAGGAGANVLTF.

The genes are TRBV2 and TRBJ2-7, with 7 bases matching TRBD1. The CDR3 sequence is 15 residues long. V lost 1 base to trimming and J lost 2 bases; unmatched junction nucleotides: 5. Germline CDR1 is SNHLY and CDR2 is FYNNEI. The CDR3 sequence: CASSEGAGTAYEQYF. The CDR3 region has the DNA TGTGCCAGCAGTGAAGGGGCCGGGACAGCCTACGAGCAGTACTTC. The full variable domain, in which reference TRBV2 and TRBJ2-7 provide the parts outside the CDR3, is EPEVTQTPSHQVTQMGQEVILRCVPISNHLYFYWYRQILGQKVEFLVSFYNNEISEKSEIFDDQFSVERPDGSNFTLKIRSTKLEDSAMYFCASSEGAGTAYEQYFGPGTRLTVT.

This clone appeared a single time. The chain links TRBV21-1 to TRBJ2-3; the table's D call, TRBD2, was not checked against the DNA. TRBV21-1 is a recognized pseudogene. The CDR3 contains 19 residues. In DNA form, the CDR3 reads TGTGCCAGCAGCAAAGGGACTAGCGGGCTCGCGGGTGTTACAGATACGCAGTATTTT. It yields the protein CASSKGTSGLAGVTDTQYF.

V is TRBV14 and J is TRBJ2-7, with 7 bases matching TRBD1. The CDR3 is 16 residues long. Trimming removed 1 base from V and 6 bases from J; junction bases left unmatched: 12. Germline lookup yields CDR1 SGHDN and CDR2 FVKESK. CDR3 sequence (DNA): TGTGCCAGCAGCCAAGGGCTAGCAGGGGGAACGACCGAGCAGTACTTC. It encodes CASSQGLAGGTTEQYF.

The genes are TRBV18 and TRBJ2-1; TRBD1 matches at 8 bases. The germline V gene has CDR1 KGHSH and CDR2 LQKENI. This CDR3 has 16 amino acids. Trimming took 2 bases from V and 5 from J; bases not matched to a gene: 8. This chain's CDR3 is CASSPIGQGANNEQFF. The CDR3 DNA reads as TGTGCCAGCTCACCAATAGGACAGGGAGCTAACAATGAGCAGTTCTTC.

The chain joins TRBV20-1 to TRBJ2-7; D uncertain. Germline loops: CDR1 DFQATT, CDR2 SNEGSKA (reference sequence). CDR3 length: 10 amino acids. Trimming left V 5 bases short and J 7 bases short, with 9 bases between. CDR3 loop: CSAEPGEQYF. DNA for the CDR3: TGCAGTGCTGAACCGGGTGAGCAGTACTTC.

The chain links TRBV28 to TRBJ2-3, with D perhaps given as TRBD1 or TRBD2 (6 bases each). Germline V gene lookup returns CDR1 MDHEN and CDR2 SYDVKM. The CDR3 spans 16 residues. Trimming cost V 8 bases and J 7 bases, with 25 bases left between them. The CDR3 sequence: CASQMGGQRDSNTQYF. CDR3 DNA: TGTGCCAGCCAAATGGGGGGCCAACGGGATTCAAATACGCAGTATTTT. The full variable domain, in which reference TRBV28 and TRBJ2-3 provide the parts outside the CDR3, is DVKVTQSSRYLVKRTGEKVFLECVQDMDHENMFWYRQDPGLGLRLIYFSYDVKMKEKGDIPEGYSVSREKKERFSLILESASTNQTSMYLCASQMGGQRDSNTQYFGPGTRLTVL.

The chain recombines TRBV11-2 with TRBJ2-7; the D is unclear. CDR3 length: 15 amino acids. Germline assignment: CDR1 SGHAT and CDR2 FQNNGV. Trimming cost V 5 bases and J 3 bases, with 17 bases left between them. The CDR3 protein is CASSPGHRWGYEQYF. The CDR3 coding sequence is TGTGCCAGCAGCCCGGGTCATCGGTGGGGCTACGAGCAGTACTTC.

This clone was counted a few times. The genes are TRBV6-1 and TRBJ1-5; D may be TRBD1 (6 bases). Between the trimmed V and J ends, which lost 4 bases and 0 bases, there was a span of 10 bases. In germline, CDR1 is MNHNS, CDR2 SASEGT. The CDR3 has 15 amino acids. Written as DNA, the CDR3 is TGTGCCAGCAGTGTGTCAGGGGCTAGCAATCAGCCCCAGCATTTT. Encoded protein: CASSVSGASNQPQHF.

The count of this clone is one. This chain joins TRBV27 and TRBJ2-1; perhaps TRBD1 as D (5 bases). V lost 5 bases to trimming and J lost 3 bases, with 8 bases between them. This CDR3 comprises 13 residues. Germline CDR1 and CDR2: MNHEY and SMNVEV (reference sequence). This chain's CDR3 is CASSEDIYNEQFF. CDR3 DNA: TGTGCCAGCAGTGAGGACATCTACAATGAGCAGTTCTTC.

V usage is TRBV6-6 and J usage is TRBJ2-1; tentatively, D is TRBD2 (5 bases). V was pared by 4 bases and J by 1 base, with 14 bases between. Germline V gene data show CDR1 as MNHNY and CDR2 as SVGAGI (reference sequence). The CDR3 is made up of 16 amino acids. DNA for the CDR3: TGTGCCAGCAGTTTAGGAGGAATGGGTTCCTACAATGAGCAGTTCTTC. Encoded protein: CASSLGGMGSYNEQFF.

In this sample, this clone turned up once. The V gene is TRBV11-2, the J gene TRBJ2-4; tentatively, D is TRBD1 or TRBD2 (5 bases each). V lost 5 bases, J lost 0 bases, and 23 bases lay in between. Germline loops: CDR1 SGHAT, CDR2 FQNNGV. This CDR3 has 19 amino acids. CDR3 amino acids: CASSPSSWDGEIAKNIQYF. The CDR3 region has the DNA TGTGCCAGCAGCCCCTCCTCCTGGGACGGCGAAATAGCCAAAAACATTCAGTACTTC.

V gene TRBV7-2 combines with J gene TRBJ2-5; TRBD2 matches 11 bases. The V gene's germline CDR1 is SGHTA and CDR2 FQGNSA. The CDR3 covers 14 residues. V lost 5 bases to trimming and J lost 5 bases; unmatched junction nucleotides: 4. CDR3 sequence: CASSRTSGLETQYF. Here the CDR3 DNA reads TGTGCCAGCAGCAGGACTAGCGGGTTGGAGACCCAGTACTTC.

The chain recombines TRBV5-7 with TRBJ2-1, with TRBD2 as a possible D gene (6 bases). TRBV5-7 is sorted into the ORF group, with uncertain function. With 0 bases removed from V and 9 bases from J, the gap between germline ends came to 13 bases. CDR3 length: 14 residues. In DNA, the CDR3 is TGTGCCAGCAGCTTGGGCCGGGAGTTCTCTGAGCAGTTCTTC. Protein: CASSLGREFSEQFF.

V usage is TRBV2 and J usage is TRBJ1-5; D unclear. CDR1 SNHLY and CDR2 FYNNEI come from the germline V gene. V dropped 5 bases and J dropped 0 bases, with 8 bases sitting between them. CDR3 length: 14 amino acids. The CDR3 region has the DNA TGTGCCAGCAGTTGGGAAACTAGCAATCAGCCCCAGCATTTT. Protein: CASSWETSNQPQHF.

The chain combines TRBV28 with TRBJ1-1, with a weak D call TRBD1 (5 bases). Germline CDR1 reads MDHEN; CDR2 reads SYDVKM. V dropped 4 bases and J dropped 4 bases, with 16 bases sitting between them. The CDR3 length is 15 residues. CDR3 loop: CASSSFGAGGTEAFF. CDR3 sequence (DNA): TGTGCCAGCAGTTCATTTGGGGCGGGGGGCACTGAAGCTTTCTTT.

V is TRBV11-1 and J is TRBJ2-5, with D perhaps TRBD2 (5 bases). CDR1 is SGHAT, CDR2 FQDESV, per germline (reference sequence). The ends were cut back, 3 bases at V and 6 bases at J, with 5 bases in the middle. The CDR3 runs 11 residues. This chain's CDR3 is CASSFGKTQYF. The CDR3 coding sequence is TGTGCCAGCAGCTTCGGGAAGACCCAGTACTTC.

The chain has TRBV28 and TRBJ2-2; 8 bases are shared with TRBD1. The CDR3 has 15 residues. The junction had 3 bases not matched to a gene; V was cut back by 1 base and J by 5 bases. The V gene's germline CDR1 is MDHEN and CDR2 SYDVKM. CDR3 region: CASSLSRTGTGELFF. For the CDR3, the DNA is TGTGCCAGCAGTTTATCCCGGACAGGGACCGGGGAGCTGTTTTTT.

This chain uses TRBV28 with TRBJ1-5, with D perhaps TRBD1 (5 bases). The CDR3 is made up of 15 amino acids. V was cut by 6 bases and J by 6 bases, with 18 bases left in between. Germline lookup yields CDR1 MDHEN and CDR2 SYDVKM. The chain's CDR3 is CASSSEWQGRQPQHF. The CDR3 bases are TGTGCCAGCAGCTCCGAATGGCAGGGCCGTCAGCCCCAGCATTTT.

The chain uses TRBV29-1 and TRBJ2-7; D might be TRBD1 or TRBD2, each matching 5 bases. Trimming shortened V by 7 bases and J by 3 bases, and 13 bases separated the two germline ends. CDR1 SQVTM and CDR2 ANQGSEA come from the germline V gene. This CDR3 has 12 amino acids. CDR3 residues: CSAGPGHYEQYF. In DNA, the CDR3 is TGCAGCGCCGGTCCGGGGCACTACGAGCAGTACTTC.

V is TRBV28 and J is TRBJ2-1, with D possibly matching TRBD2 (5 bases). The V end lost 5 bases, the J end lost 8 bases, and 16 bases lay between the germline ends. The germline CDR1 and CDR2 sequences are MDHEN and SYDVKM. The CDR3 loop spans 14 amino acids. The CDR3: CASSLPGGRDEQFF. CDR3 nucleotide sequence: TGTGCCAGCAGTCTCCCCGGCGGGCGCGATGAGCAGTTCTTC.